This is a list of T cell receptor beta chains from one sample in a study of blood T cell repertoires in COVID-19. The data were produced by immunoSEQ multiplex PCR, yet TCRdb's version contains in-frame clones alone and is incomplete. The repertoire has about 260,000 clones, 75% to 95% of them found once; the top ten carry approximately 2.6%. Sequenced input: peripheral blood. Every receptor here comes from a person aged 18-29 years with COVID-19, enrolled during active disease. CDR3s include the opening cysteine and the closing phenylalanine or tryptophan. A D gene is named only where the DNA matches it firmly. Not all rows give a size; the values are once, few, many and, for expanded clones, a class.

len,v_gene,j_gene,abundance,d_gene,CDR3aa,CDR3nt
15,TRBV6-5,TRBJ1-1,once,TRBD1,CASSSGTGSVTEAFF,TGTGCCAGCAGTTCAGGGACAGGCTCGGTCACTGAAGCTTTCTTT
16,TRBV3-1/TRBV3-2,TRBJ2-2,few,TRBD2,CASSRRTGGGTGELFF,TGTGCCAGCAGCCGCCGGACGGGGGGTGGAACCGGGGAGCTGTTTTTT
16,TRBV25-1,TRBJ2-1,NA,TRBD1,CASSEQIGTVYNEQFF,TGTGCCAGCAGTGAACAGATTGGGACAGTTTACAATGAGCAGTTCTTC
16,TRBV6-5,TRBJ2-7,NA,TRBD1,CASSYSTLDRGYEQYF,TGTGCCAGCAGTTACTCGACCTTGGACAGGGGCTACGAGCAGTACTTC
14,TRBV24-1,TRBJ2-3,NA,NA,CATSDLRVGDTQYF,TGTGCCACCAGTGATTTGCGCGTTGGAGATACGCAGTATTTT
18,TRBV7-6,TRBJ2-6,NA,NA,CASSLGGGLIEGANVLTF,TGTGCCAGCAGCTTAGGAGGCGGACTCATAGAAGGGGCCAACGTCCTGACTTTC
15,TRBV2,TRBJ2-7,NA,NA,CASNYGHGISYEQYF,TGTGCCAGCAACTACGGACATGGAATCTCCTACGAGCAGTACTTC
14,TRBV2,TRBJ1-4,NA,TRBD1,CASSEEGTDEKLFF,TGTGCCAGCAGTGAAGAAGGGACAGACGAAAAACTGTTTTTT
21,TRBV29-1,TRBJ2-7,NA,TRBD2,CSVEVLINAGLAGPLSYEQYF,TGCAGCGTTGAAGTCCTAATTAATGCTGGACTAGCGGGTCCTCTCTCCTACGAGCAGTACTTC
15,TRBV19,TRBJ2-4,NA,TRBD2,CASSIGRLAGDIQYF,TGTGCCAGTAGTATCGGGCGACTAGCGGGGGACATTCAGTACTTC
18,TRBV7-2,TRBJ2-7,NA,TRBD2,CASSLNSGRVLGSYEQYF,TGTGCCAGCAGCTTAAATAGCGGGAGAGTTTTAGGGTCCTACGAGCAGTACTTC
16,TRBV6-2/TRBV6-3,TRBJ2-1,NA,TRBD2,CASSYSTQRDYNEQFF,TGTGCCAGCAGTTACTCAACCCAGCGGGACTACAATGAGCAGTTCTTC
13,TRBV2,TRBJ1-2,NA,TRBD1,CASSPGTDYGYTF,TGTGCCAGCAGTCCCGGGACAGACTATGGCTACACCTTC
13,TRBV6-5,TRBJ1-1,few,TRBD1,CASSRGTGRQAFF,TGTGCCAGCAGTCGCGGGACAGGGCGTCAAGCTTTCTTT
17,TRBV24-1,TRBJ2-1,NA,TRBD1,CATSDSRTGRTYNEQFF,TGTGCCACCAGTGATTCACGGACAGGGCGTACCTACAATGAGCAGTTCTTC
15,TRBV4-1,TRBJ1-4,NA,NA,CASSQGKQLNEKLFF,TGCGCCAGCAGCCAAGGGAAACAGCTCAATGAAAAACTGTTTTTT
17,TRBV25-1,TRBJ1-6,NA,NA,CASSGPRSGRDNSPLHF,TGTGCCAGCAGTGGCCCTCGGTCGGGGAGGGATAATTCACCCCTCCACTTT
15,TRBV6-5,TRBJ1-3,NA,NA,CASIYGPNSGNTIYF,TGTGCCAGCATTTACGGGCCGAACTCTGGAAACACCATATATTTT
16,TRBV28,TRBJ1-5,NA,NA,CASRPTTDFSNQPQHF,TGTGCCAGCAGGCCGACGACAGATTTTAGCAATCAGCCCCAGCATTTT
15,TRBV28,TRBJ2-2,NA,NA,CASSLGPTLTGELFF,TGTGCCAGCAGCTTAGGGCCAACCCTCACCGGGGAGCTGTTTTTT
15,TRBV6-5,TRBJ2-7,NA,TRBD2,CASSYSTSGRGEQYF,TGTGCCAGCAGTTACTCGACTAGCGGGAGGGGCGAGCAGTACTTC
14,TRBV2,TRBJ1-2,NA,NA,CASSEYREINGYTF,TGTGCCAGCAGTGAATACAGGGAAATAAATGGCTACACCTTC
16,TRBV9,TRBJ2-3,NA,TRBD2,CASSTGLAAKTDTQYF,TGTGCCAGCAGCACGGGACTAGCGGCTAAAACAGATACGCAGTATTTT
11,TRBV6-5,TRBJ2-7,NA,TRBD1,CAIGQGDEQYF,TGTGCCATCGGGCAGGGGGACGAGCAGTACTTC
16,TRBV5-1,TRBJ2-2,NA,NA,CASSLSAGLNTGELFF,TGCGCCAGCAGCTTGTCTGCGGGACTGAACACCGGGGAGCTGTTTTTT
15,TRBV5-8,TRBJ2-3,once,TRBD1,CASSWTGGTTDTQYF,TGTGCCAGCAGCTGGACAGGGGGAACCACAGATACGCAGTATTTT
17,TRBV10-3,TRBJ2-2,NA,NA,CAISDSRKQANTGELFF,TGTGCCATCAGTGATTCTCGGAAACAGGCGAACACCGGGGAGCTGTTTTTT
15,TRBV7-2,TRBJ2-5,NA,TRBD2,CASSIGLAGGETQYF,TGTGCCAGCAGCATCGGACTAGCGGGAGGAGAGACCCAGTACTTC
15,TRBV10-1,TRBJ2-2,once,NA,CASSGTGSRAGELFF,TGCGCCAGCAGTGGAACAGGAAGCCGAGCCGGGGAGCTGTTTTTT
15,TRBV7-9,TRBJ2-3,NA,TRBD2,CASSRTSGSGDTQYF,TGTGCCAGCAGCCGCACTAGCGGGAGTGGGGATACGCAGTATTTT
15,TRBV5-6,TRBJ1-6,NA,NA,CASSKQGVLSSPLHF,TGTGCCAGCAGCAAACAGGGAGTATTAAGTTCACCCCTCCACTTT
14,TRBV29-1,TRBJ1-2,NA,NA,CSVEDTGFNYGYTF,TGCAGCGTTGAAGATACAGGGTTTAACTATGGCTACACCTTC
13,TRBV11-2,TRBJ1-1,NA,TRBD1,CASSELLQGEAFF,TGTGCCAGCAGCGAATTGCTACAGGGGGAGGCTTTCTTT
14,TRBV5-6,TRBJ1-4,NA,NA,CASSPWALNEKLFF,TGTGCCAGCAGCCCATGGGCCCTGAATGAAAAACTGTTTTTT
17,TRBV29-1,TRBJ2-3,NA,TRBD2,CSAPGHGTSGRADTQYF,TGCAGCGCTCCGGGACACGGGACTAGCGGGAGAGCAGATACGCAGTATTTT
15,TRBV5-4,TRBJ2-7,NA,TRBD1,CASSPPGQGVVEQYF,TGTGCCAGCAGCCCACCGGGACAGGGGGTAGTCGAGCAGTACTTC
15,TRBV9,TRBJ1-2,few,NA,CASSTSIEGDYGYTF,TGTGCCAGCAGCACCTCCATCGAGGGCGACTATGGCTACACCTTC
16,TRBV28,TRBJ2-7,NA,TRBD2,CASSSQRGEKGYEQYF,TGTGCCAGCAGTTCCCAACGGGGGGAAAAAGGGTACGAGCAGTACTTC
15,TRBV6-6,TRBJ1-4,NA,NA,CASRRRTATNEKLFF,TGTGCCAGCAGAAGACGGACTGCCACTAATGAAAAACTGTTTTTT
18,TRBV7-8,TRBJ2-3,NA,NA,CASNELAGILANTDTQYF,TGTGCCAGCAACGAGCTAGCCGGGATCCTAGCGAATACAGATACGCAGTATTTT
14,TRBV7-9,TRBJ1-2,NA,TRBD1,CASSQTGAAYGYTF,TGTGCCAGCAGCCAGACAGGGGCTGCCTATGGCTACACCTTC